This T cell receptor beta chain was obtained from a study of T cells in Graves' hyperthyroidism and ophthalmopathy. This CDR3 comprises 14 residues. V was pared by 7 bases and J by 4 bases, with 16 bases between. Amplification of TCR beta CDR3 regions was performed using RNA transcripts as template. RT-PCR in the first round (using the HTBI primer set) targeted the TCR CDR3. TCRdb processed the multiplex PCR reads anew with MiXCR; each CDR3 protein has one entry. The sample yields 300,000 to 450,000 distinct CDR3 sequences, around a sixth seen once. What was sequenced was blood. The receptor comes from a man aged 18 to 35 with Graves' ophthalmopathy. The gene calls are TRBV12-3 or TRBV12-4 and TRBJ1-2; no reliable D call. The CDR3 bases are TGTGCCAGCACCTTTTGGGGAGGGCTCTATGGCTACACCTTC. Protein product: CASTFWGGLYGYTF.